A single sample is the source of the 3 T cell receptor beta chains below, sequenced in a study of cytotoxic CD8 clonotypes in ibrutinib-treated CLL (dated by TCRdb to the early 2020s). Explained via the paper, the time point label denotes: approximately 11 months on ibrutinib. Libraries were constructed by the immunoSEQ multiplex PCR assay. TCRdb stores this immuneACCESS table with in-frame sequences only. Part of the clones is absent; in the studies checked, under half of the shortfall reflects unresolved V genes, and no reason is known for the rest. The sample table lists 110,000 to 150,000 clones, more than 85% of them with a count of one. Of the sample, approximately 10% is held by the ten largest clones. The sample here was PBMCs, taken after 12 months of ibrutinib treatment. The origin of the receptors is a human donor with chronic lymphocytic leukemia.

The chain combines TRBV9 with TRBJ2-3; 10 nucleotides line up with TRBD2. The J segment lost 2 bases and the V segment lost 0 bases, leaving 6 bases of the junction unmatched. The CDR3 has 17 residues. The germline gives CDR1 SGDLS, CDR2 YYNGEE. CDR3 bases: TGTGCCAGCAGCGTAGAATCTAGCGGGAGTTTCACAGATACGCAGTATTTT. This encodes CASSVESSGSFTDTQYF.

This rearrangement joins TRBV19 to TRBJ2-5; TRBD1 agrees at 12 bases. Germline V gene data show CDR1 as LNHDA and CDR2 as SQIVND (reference sequence). The J segment lost 5 bases and the V segment lost 4 bases, leaving 5 bases of the junction unmatched. There are 15 residues in the CDR3. CDR3 nucleotide sequence: TGTGCCAGTAGTACAGGGACAGGGGGCGCCGAGACCCAGTACTTC. It codes for CASSTGTGGAETQYF.

The V call is TRBV19, the J call TRBJ2-7; 8 bases fit TRBD2. Looked up from germline, CDR1 is LNHDA and CDR2 is SQIVND (reference sequence). V dropped 6 bases and J dropped 4; count of bases not matched to a gene: 17. The CDR3 spans 17 residues. This chain's CDR3 is CASSPGGDTVRSYEQYF. As DNA, the CDR3 is TGTGCCAGTAGCCCCGGGGGGGACACCGTCCGTAGTTACGAGCAGTACTTC.